This TCR beta chain was identified during a study of blood T cell repertoires in COVID-19. Across the study: Whether acute or convalescent, the COVID-19 samples came from the United States, Italy and Spain.

This CDR3 contains 14 residues. Per germline, CDR1 SGHRS and CDR2 YFSETQ. Deletions cut 0 bases from V and 5 bases from J, with 11 bases between. Here immunoSEQ multiplex PCR was the method, and the copy in TCRdb shows in-frame clones only, minus some. The table lists about 150,000 clones, around four fifths of them singletons. This chain uses TRBV5-1 with TRBJ1-2; no clear D. This sequence was found in a woman aged 40 to 55 who had recovered from COVID-19. The sequencing sample was made of PBMCs or T cells enriched from blood (not recorded which). CDR3 sequence: CASSLVRGTYGYTF. CDR3 nucleotides: TGCGCCAGCAGCTTGGTCCGGGGAACGTATGGCTACACCTTC.